This T cell receptor (beta chain) is drawn from a study of early T cells in non-severe SARS-CoV-2 infection. Study-level background: Sequencing was performed on bulk RNA from unsorted whole blood, leaving chains unpaired.

Germline-derived CDR1 and CDR2 are SGHVS and FQNEAQ. This CDR3 region has 15 residues. V was clipped by 5 bases and J by 7 bases; unmatched bases: 8. As concerns this clonotype: The antigen remains unidentified.

Study-wide points: In VDJdb matching, anti-spike CD8 responses were favored while private and CD4 specificities went missing.

Researchers attached unique molecular identifiers to individual cDNA molecules. TCRdb reprocessed the 5' RACE reads via MiXCR and lists one record per CDR3 protein. Of around 81,000 distinct CDR3 sequences in the sample, 11% to 15% are singletons; the top ten hold approximately 11%. The sample was whole blood. The rearrangement uses TRBV7-8 and TRBJ2-1, with 10 bases aligning to TRBD1. This receptor was identified in an adult who was a healthcare worker with PCR-confirmed SARS-CoV-2 infection or an uninfected control (not recorded which). The chain's CDR3 is CASSATGGAENEQFF. DNA of the CDR3: TGTGCCAGCAGCGCGACAGGGGGCGCGGAGAATGAGCAGTTCTTC.